What follows is one T cell receptor beta chain and its context. Its antigen is undetermined. One base away lies a much larger clone, so this may be a sequencing read error. Germline-derived CDR1 and CDR2 are SEHNR and FQNEAQ (reference sequence). The germline V and J ends were trimmed by 5 bases and 1 base, with 8 bases remaining between them. The CDR3 has 13 amino acids. This sample is drawn from a study of T cells in Graves' hyperthyroidism and ophthalmopathy. Findings of the study overall: Within blood appeared most thyroid clonotypes that had expanded above 0.001.

Researchers amplified the TCR beta CDR3 regions from RNA transcripts. With the HTBI primer set, the TCR CDR3 went through a first round of RT-PCR. In TCRdb, the multiplex PCR reads were re-called with MiXCR into one record per CDR3 protein. Altogether hundreds of thousands of distinct CDR3 sequences are present, around a sixth being singletons, with the ten largest covering 13% to 15%. The source material was blood. This chain links TRBV7-9 with TRBJ1-1; D remains unclear. This TCR derives from a woman aged 18-29 years with Graves' hyperthyroidism. CDR3 nucleotide sequence: TGTGCCAGCAGCCCACTCACGAACACTGAAGCTTTCTTT. Encoded protein: CASSPLTNTEAFF.